The following is a T cell receptor (beta chain) sequence with its context. These data come from a study of blood T cell repertoires in COVID-19. About the research overall: Sites in the United States, Italy and Spain provided acute and convalescent COVID-19 samples. PBMCs, B-cell-depleted T cells, or T cells provided the cDNA or gDNA that made up the material.

The V gene's germline CDR1 is WSHSY and CDR2 SAAADI. V was cut by 4 bases and J by 8 bases, with 14 bases left in between. The CDR3 extends over 13 amino acids. As originally analysed: Nucleated cell counts were estimated from reference gene primer amplification. Repertoires were generated with immunoSEQ multiplex PCR, while TCRdb's copy carries only in-frame clones and drops some. That table furnishes V, J and clone size, whereas the DNA furnished D and trimming. The repertoire holds around 250,000 clones, with 75% to 85% as singletons. Input material: PBMCs or T cells enriched from blood (not recorded which). This TCR was sampled from a woman between 50 and 59 years old with acute COVID-19. J is TRBJ1-2 and V is TRBV10-2; D is possibly TRBD1 (6 bases). The CDR3 loop is CASSVRAGDGYTF. CDR3 DNA sequence: TGCGCCAGCAGTGTCAGGGCAGGGGACGGCTACACCTTC.